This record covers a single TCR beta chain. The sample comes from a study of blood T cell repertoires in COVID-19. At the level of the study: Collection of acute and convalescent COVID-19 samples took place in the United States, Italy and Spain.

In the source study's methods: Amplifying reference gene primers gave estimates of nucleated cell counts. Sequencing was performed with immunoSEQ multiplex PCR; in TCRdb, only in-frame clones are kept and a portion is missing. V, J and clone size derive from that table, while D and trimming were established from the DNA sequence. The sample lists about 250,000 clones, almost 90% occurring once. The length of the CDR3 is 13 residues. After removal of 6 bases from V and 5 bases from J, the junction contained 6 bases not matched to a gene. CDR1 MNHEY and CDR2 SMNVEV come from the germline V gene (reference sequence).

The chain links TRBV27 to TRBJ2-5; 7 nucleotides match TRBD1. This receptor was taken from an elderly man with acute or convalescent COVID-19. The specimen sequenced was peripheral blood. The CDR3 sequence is CASRDTGVETQYF. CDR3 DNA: TGTGCCAGCAGAGATACAGGGGTCGAGACCCAGTACTTC.